The clone carrying this TCR beta chain has ten or more counts. The antigen remains undetermined. Arm-PCR of CDR3 regions and iRepertoire HTBI primers were the basis on which TCR beta libraries were built. TCRdb fed the multiplex PCR reads into MiXCR, producing one record per CDR3 protein. The sample holds 350,000 to 450,000 distinct CDR3 sequences, over 20% seen once. This record comes from a study of regulatory T cells in long-lasting Graves disease. Trimming took 6 bases from V and 4 from J, leaving 13 bases between them. This CDR3 is 13 amino acids long. Germline V lookup: CDR1 MDHEN, CDR2 SYDVKM. Time point described: persistent/refractory GD, antithyroid drugs over 5 years with positive TRAb. Isolated PBMC RNA provided the starting material for the TCR library. In this cohort, patients came from an endocrinology department located in Xi'an, China. General study findings and limits: The study found persistent patients shared more public clonotypes (roughly 3,000) than new patients (just over 950). With a small sample size, accuracy may have been reduced.

The sequence came from a female donor with Graves disease. This sequence joins TRBV28 and TRBJ2-7; D uncertain. The sample was peripheral blood mononuclear cells (PBMCs), taken when the disease was refractory, from a patient treated with antithyroid drugs. CDR3 nucleotide sequence: TGTGCCAGCAGCCCAAGAGGCGATTACGAGCAGTACTTC. It translates to CASSPRGDYEQYF.